One and the same sample provided the 15 T cell receptor beta chains below, sequenced in a study of cytomegalovirus exposure and HLA in healthy donors. The primer mix had 60 Vbeta and 13 Jbeta primers. TCRdb's copy holds only in-frame clones and misses some; the assay was immunoSEQ multiplex PCR. In the table there are under 200,000 clones, around 80% of which are singletons. Sequencing input: PBMCs. The receptors originated from a man aged 18 to 29 in good health and CMV-seronegative.

This clone has a handful of counts. This rearrangement joins TRBV11-3 to TRBJ2-7; 7 bases map to TRBD1. This CDR3 has 14 amino acids. The V gene end was trimmed by 8 bases and the J gene end by 7 bases; junction bases not matched to a gene: 14. Germline lookup yields CDR1 SGHNT and CDR2 YENEEA. CDR3 loop: CASAKGASSKEQYF. The CDR3 DNA follows: TGTGCCAGCGCTAAGGGGGCCTCCTCTAAAGAGCAGTACTTC.

V is TRBV30 and J is TRBJ2-7; D remains unclear. Between the trimmed V and J ends, which lost 0 bases and 5 bases, there was a span of 5 bases. There are 11 residues in the CDR3. Germline assignment: CDR1 GTSNPN and CDR2 SVGIG (reference sequence). CDR3 nucleotides: TGTGCCTGGAGTGTCGTTGACGAGCAGTACTTC. It specifies CAWSVVDEQYF.

The chain carries TRBV7-2 and TRBJ2-7; 7 bases are shared with TRBD1. Germline CDR1 is SGHTA and CDR2 is FQGNSA. Trimming took 4 bases from V and 1 from J; bases not matched to a gene: 7. This CDR3 is 15 amino acids long. CDR3 sequence reads: CASSSPGRGSYEQYF. The CDR3 nucleotides are TGTGCCAGCAGCTCCCCAGGCAGGGGGTCCTACGAGCAGTACTTC. Combining the CDR3 with reference TRBV7-2 and TRBJ2-7 gives the whole variable domain GAGVSQSPSNKVTEKGKDVELRCDPISGHTALYWYRQSLGQGLEFLIYFQGNSAPDKSGLPSDRFSAERTGGSVSTLTIQRTQQEDSAVYLCASSSPGRGSYEQYFGPGTRLTVT.

The chain joins TRBV7-9 to TRBJ2-3; 10 bases align to TRBD2. The V segment lost 4 bases and the J segment 0 bases; nucleotides outside the gene matches: 13. Germline loops: CDR1 SEHNR, CDR2 FQNEAQ (reference sequence). The CDR3 runs to 19 residues. This chain's CDR3 is CASSSPPRTSGGSTDTQYF. Written as DNA, the CDR3 is TGTGCCAGCAGCTCGCCTCCGCGGACTAGCGGAGGAAGCACAGATACGCAGTATTTT.

This chain uses TRBV6-4 with TRBJ2-3, with a tentative D call TRBD2 (6 bases). Trimming cost V 3 bases and J 3 bases, with 16 bases left between them. The CDR3 sequence is 16 residues long. Germline V CDR1 and CDR2: MRHNA, SNTAGT. The CDR3 coding sequence is TGTGCCAGCAGTGAATCCCCGGGAGCGATTACAGATACGCAGTATTTT. It translates to CASSESPGAITDTQYF.

The rearrangement joins TRBV5-1 to TRBJ1-1, with 8 nucleotides matching TRBD1. Losses at the gene ends were 4 bases for V and 1 base for J; bases not matched to a gene: 6. Germline-derived CDR1 and CDR2 are SGHRS and YFSETQ. This CDR3 has 15 amino acids. CDR3 loop: CASSITGTGNTEAFF. The CDR3 nucleotides are TGCGCCAGCAGCATTACCGGGACAGGGAACACTGAAGCTTTCTTT.

The V gene is TRBV18, the J gene TRBJ2-7; tentatively, D is TRBD1 (6 bases). Germline V gene lookup returns CDR1 KGHSH and CDR2 LQKENI. V lost 1 base to trimming and J lost 5 bases, with 12 bases between them. The CDR3 is 14 residues long. The CDR3 is CASSPRDTGHEQYF. The CDR3 region has the DNA TGTGCCAGCTCACCACGGGACACCGGTCACGAGCAGTACTTC.

The chain couples TRBV7-9 to TRBJ2-2, with TRBD2 matching over 15 bases. Germline V gives CDR1 SEHNR, CDR2 FQNEAQ (reference sequence). J gave up 1 base and V 9 bases, and 3 bases lay outside the gene matches. There are 16 residues in the CDR3. The CDR3 region has the DNA TGTGCCAGTCGGACTAGCGGGGGGGGGAACACCGGGGAGCTGTTTTTT. It yields the protein CASRTSGGGNTGELFF.

The chain couples TRBV6-5 to TRBJ2-3, with D uncertain. V shed 8 bases and J shed 0 bases, with 12 bases lying between them. This CDR3 comprises 14 residues. From germline, CDR1 is MNHEY and CDR2 SVGAGI. The CDR3 DNA follows: TGTGCCAGCTCTGCGGAGCCAAGCACAGATACGCAGTATTTT. Translation: CASSAEPSTDTQYF.

Concerning this clone itself: Other DNA sequences from this sample encode an identical CDR3 as well. As DNA, the CDR3 is TGCGCCAGCAGCCAAGGACAGGGGTGGACTGAAGCTTTCTTT. This codes for CASSQGQGWTEAFF. J is TRBJ1-1 and V is TRBV4-1; 8 nucleotides align to TRBD1. Germline V CDR1 and CDR2: MGHRA, YSYEKL. Losses at the gene ends were 1 base for V and 5 bases for J; bases not matched to a gene: 3. The CDR3 is 14 residues long.

The rearrangement joins TRBV5-5 to TRBJ2-7; 13 positions match TRBD2. V lost 3 bases, J lost 0 bases, and 3 bases stayed unmatched. The CDR3 contains 16 residues. Looked up from germline, CDR1 is SGHKS and CDR2 is YYEKEE (reference sequence). The DNA of the CDR3 is TGTGCCAGCAGCTGGGGACTAGCGGGGAGCTCCTACGAGCAGTACTTC. It translates to CASSWGLAGSSYEQYF.

The V call is TRBV9, the J call TRBJ1-1, with TRBD1 identical over 10 bases. J was trimmed by 0 bases and V by 4 bases; bases with no gene match: 12. The CDR3 is 18 amino acids. Germline assignment: CDR1 SGDLS and CDR2 YYNGEE. The CDR3 sequence is CASSPPPGQGILNTEAFF. As DNA, the CDR3 is TGTGCCAGCAGCCCGCCACCGGGACAGGGGATACTGAACACTGAAGCTTTCTTT.

This chain's CDR3 is CASSLEMRYNSPLHF. CDR3 nucleotide sequence: TGTGCCAGCAGTTTAGAAATGCGGTATAATTCACCCCTCCACTTT. The V gene is TRBV28, the J gene TRBJ1-6; no reliable D call. There are 15 residues in the CDR3. Looked up from germline, CDR1 is MDHEN and CDR2 is SYDVKM. Deletions cut 2 bases from V and 4 bases from J, with 9 bases between.

The CDR3 spells CASSQDWDRALYGYTF. DNA of the CDR3: TGCGCCAGCAGCCAAGATTGGGACAGGGCACTATATGGCTACACCTTC. The genes are TRBV4-1 and TRBJ1-2; 9 nucleotides agree with TRBD1. Germline lookup yields CDR1 MGHRA and CDR2 YSYEKL. V shed 0 bases and J 5 bases; nucleotides not matched to a gene: 7. This CDR3 is built from 16 residues.

The J gene is TRBJ1-2, the V gene TRBV2; the D gene is possibly TRBD1 (5 bases). This CDR3 spans 13 amino acids. Trimming cost V 5 bases and J 8 bases, with 15 bases left between them. CDR1 is SNHLY and CDR2 is FYNNEI in the germline V gene. CDR3 residues: CASSRTGREGYTF. As DNA, the CDR3 is TGTGCCAGCAGTCGAACGGGACGGGAGGGCTACACCTTC.